A single sample is the source of the 6 T cell receptor beta chains below, sequenced in a study of OX40 agonist ivuxolimab in advanced cancers. Only in-frame clones appear in the TCRdb table, and some are missing; sequencing was by immunoSEQ multiplex PCR. The sample consists of tens of thousands of clones, around nine tenths of them appearing once. The sequences come from CD4+ or CD8+ T cells sorted from blood, collected in a trial of the OX40 agonist ivuxolimab. These receptors were taken from an adult with an advanced solid tumor such as melanoma, head and neck, liver or kidney cancer.

The chain has TRBV27 and TRBJ2-1; TRBD1 or TRBD2 may be the D gene (5 bases each). V was cut by 0 bases and J by 7 bases, with 16 bases left in between. Looked up from germline, CDR1 is MNHEY and CDR2 is SMNVEV (reference sequence). CDR3 size: 16 residues. The CDR3 DNA reads TGTGCCAGCAGTTTATCGGGGCGGGCCCCGGGGAATGAGCAGTTCTTC. It codes for CASSLSGRAPGNEQFF.

The genes are TRBV15 and TRBJ2-3, with TRBD1 identical over 11 bases. J gave up 0 bases and V 3 bases, and 8 bases lay outside the gene matches. Germline V gene data show CDR1 as LNHNV and CDR2 as YYDKDF (reference sequence). This CDR3 spans 18 amino acids. As DNA, the CDR3 is TGTGCCACCAGCAGGCCGGGACAGGGGGTCCCTAGCACAGATACGCAGTATTTT. Translating it yields CATSRPGQGVPSTDTQYF.

The gene calls are TRBV4-1 and TRBJ1-6; D gene ambiguous. This CDR3 has 14 residues. Germline CDR1 is MGHRA and CDR2 is YSYEKL. Trimming took off 1 base at V and 10 bases at J, with 11 bases between the two ends. CDR3 nucleotide sequence: TGCGCCAGCAGCCAAGGACCCTCCGGGTCACCCCTCCACTTT. Its protein product is CASSQGPSGSPLHF.

The rearrangement uses TRBV5-1 and TRBJ2-2; 14 bases agree with TRBD2. In germline, CDR1 is SGHRS, CDR2 YFSETQ. This CDR3 contains 16 residues. After removal of 3 bases from V and 4 bases from J, the junction contained 2 bases not matched to a gene. The CDR3, as DNA: TGCGCCAGCAGCTGGGGACTAGCGGGAGCCACCGGGGAGCTGTTTTTT. Translation gives CASSWGLAGATGELFF. Looking up the rest from reference TRBV5-1 and TRBJ2-2 gives the full variable domain: KAGVTQTPRYLIKTRGQQVTLSCSPISGHRSVSWYQQTPGQGLQFLFEYFSETQRNKGNFPGRFSGRQFSNSRSEMNVSTLELGDSALYLCASSWGLAGATGELFFGEGSRLTVL.

This clone was picked up a small number of times. The chain is built from TRBV2 and TRBJ2-5; no firm D call. The CDR3 covers 11 residues. Per the germline V gene, CDR1 is SNHLY and CDR2 is FYNNEI. V was clipped by 2 bases and J by 8 bases, with 6 bases between them. CDR3: CASSESPTQYF. The CDR3 region has the DNA TGTGCCAGCAGTGAAAGCCCCACCCAGTACTTC. The full variable domain, in which reference TRBV2 and TRBJ2-5 provide the parts outside the CDR3, is EPEVTQTPSHQVTQMGQEVILRCVPISNHLYFYWYRQILGQKVEFLVSFYNNEISEKSEIFDDQFSVERPDGSNFTLKIRSTKLEDSAMYFCASSESPTQYFGPGTRLLVL.

The genes are TRBV19 and TRBJ2-2; 16 nucleotides line up with TRBD2. V was clipped by 3 bases and J by 4 bases; unmatched bases: 5. Looked up from germline, CDR1 is LNHDA and CDR2 is SQIVND (reference sequence). This CDR3 comprises 18 residues. CDR3 sequence reads: CASSMGLAGGPGTGELFF. Here the CDR3 DNA reads TGTGCCAGTAGTATGGGACTAGCGGGAGGGCCGGGCACCGGGGAGCTGTTTTTT.